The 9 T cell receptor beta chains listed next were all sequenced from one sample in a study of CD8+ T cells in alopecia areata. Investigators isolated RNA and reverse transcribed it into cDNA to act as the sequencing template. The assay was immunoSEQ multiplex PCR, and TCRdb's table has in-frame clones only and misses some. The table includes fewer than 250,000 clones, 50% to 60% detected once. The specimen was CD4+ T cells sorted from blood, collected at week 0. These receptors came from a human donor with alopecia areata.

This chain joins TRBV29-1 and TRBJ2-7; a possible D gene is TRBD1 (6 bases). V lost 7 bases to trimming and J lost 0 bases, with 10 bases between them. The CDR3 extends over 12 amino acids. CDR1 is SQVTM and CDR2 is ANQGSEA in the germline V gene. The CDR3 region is CSARDNSYEQYF. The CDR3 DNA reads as TGCAGCGCCCGGGACAACTCCTACGAGCAGTACTTC.

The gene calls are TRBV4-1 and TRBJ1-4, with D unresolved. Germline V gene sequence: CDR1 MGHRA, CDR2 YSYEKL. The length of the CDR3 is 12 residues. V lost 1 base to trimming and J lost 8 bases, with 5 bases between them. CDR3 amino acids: CASSQAWEKLFF. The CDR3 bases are TGCGCCAGCAGCCAAGCCTGGGAAAAACTGTTTTTT.

This CDR3 is CAWSTGQRSGQPQHF. The CDR3 DNA reads TGTGCCTGGAGTACCGGACAGAGATCCGGTCAGCCCCAGCATTTT. The rearrangement joins TRBV30 to TRBJ1-5; possibly TRBD1 for D (6 bases). V lost 2 bases and J lost 6, with 17 bases in between. The CDR3 consists of 15 residues. CDR1 GTSNPN and CDR2 SVGIG come from the germline V gene (reference sequence). The full variable domain, rest sourced from reference TRBV30 and TRBJ1-5, is SQTIHQWPATLVQPVGSPLSLECTVEGTSNPNLYWYRQAAGRGLQLLFYSVGIGQISSEVPQNLSASRPQDRQFILSSKKLLLSDSGFYLCAWSTGQRSGQPQHFGDGTRLSIL.

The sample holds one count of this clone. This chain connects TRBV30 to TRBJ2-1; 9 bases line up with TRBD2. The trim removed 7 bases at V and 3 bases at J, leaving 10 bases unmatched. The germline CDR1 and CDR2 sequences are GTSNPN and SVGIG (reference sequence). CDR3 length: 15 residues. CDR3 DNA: TGTGCCTTAAGTGCGGCTAGCGGGAACTACAATGAGCAGTTCTTC. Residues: CALSAASGNYNEQFF.

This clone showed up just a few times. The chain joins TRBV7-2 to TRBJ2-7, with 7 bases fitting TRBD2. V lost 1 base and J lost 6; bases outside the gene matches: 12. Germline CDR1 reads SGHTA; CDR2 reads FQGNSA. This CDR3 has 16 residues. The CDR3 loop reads CASSLELARPTPEQYF. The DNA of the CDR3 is TGTGCCAGCAGCTTAGAACTAGCGAGACCAACGCCCGAGCAGTACTTC.

In DNA, the CDR3 is TGTGCCTGGAGTGCAACCTACATACGGACTAGCGGGGACGGGGAGCTGTTTTTT. It yields the protein CAWSATYIRTSGDGELFF. The rearrangement joins TRBV30 to TRBJ2-2, with TRBD2 identical over 12 bases. CDR3 length: 18 residues. V shed 1 base, J shed 7 bases, and the junction held 13 bases outside the gene matches. CDR1 is GTSNPN, CDR2 SVGIG, per germline (reference sequence).

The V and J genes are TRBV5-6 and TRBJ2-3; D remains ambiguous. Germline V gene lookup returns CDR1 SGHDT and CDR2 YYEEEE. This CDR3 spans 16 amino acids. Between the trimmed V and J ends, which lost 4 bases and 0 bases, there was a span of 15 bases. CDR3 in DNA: TGTGCCAGCAGCGTCGGACGGATTACTAGCACAGATACGCAGTATTTT. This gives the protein CASSVGRITSTDTQYF.

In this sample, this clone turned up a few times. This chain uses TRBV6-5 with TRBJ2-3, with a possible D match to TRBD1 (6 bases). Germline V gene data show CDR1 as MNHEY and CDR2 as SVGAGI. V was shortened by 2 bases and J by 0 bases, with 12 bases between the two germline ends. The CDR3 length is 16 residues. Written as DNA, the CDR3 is TGTGCCAGCAGTTACGCTAGGACAGCTAGCACAGATACGCAGTATTTT. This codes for CASSYARTASTDTQYF.

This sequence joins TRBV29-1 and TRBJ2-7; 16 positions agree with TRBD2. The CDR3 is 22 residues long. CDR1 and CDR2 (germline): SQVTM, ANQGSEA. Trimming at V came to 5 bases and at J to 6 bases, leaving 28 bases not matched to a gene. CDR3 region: CSVYHGFQPGTSGRAVRGEQYF. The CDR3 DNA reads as TGCAGCGTTTACCACGGCTTCCAGCCCGGGACTAGCGGGAGGGCCGTTCGCGGCGAGCAGTACTTC.